A selection of T cell receptor beta chains follows, all from one sample in a study of neurological immune-mediated disorders. TCRdb re-derived calls from the 5' RACE reads in MiXCR, one entry per CDR3 protein. The table records roughly 16,000 distinct CDR3 sequences, approximately 10% of them present only once. The sample taken for sequencing was CD8+ T cells from blood. Every receptor here comes from a man in his forties or fifties in good health. Both conserved end residues are part of each CDR3. The order of the fields is V gene, D gene, J gene, clone size, CDR3 DNA, CDR3 protein. The D gene is left open where the match is weak. For some rows the clone size is stated as once, few or many, or as a class when expanded; others skip it.

TRBV11-3	NA	TRBJ2-2	NA	TGTGCCAGCAGCTTAGCACAGAACACCGGGGAGCTGTTTTTT	CASSLAQNTGELFF
TRBV28	NA	TRBJ2-2	many	TGTGCCAGCAGTTCTACTTCCGGGACCTTCCACAACACCGGGGAGCTGTTTTTT	CASSSTSGTFHNTGELFF
TRBV13	TRBD1	TRBJ2-1	many	TGTGCCAGCAGCTCGGACAGGACGACCTACAATGAGCAGTTCTTC	CASSSDRTTYNEQFF
TRBV4-3	NA	TRBJ2-5	many	TGCGCCAGCAGCCAAGAGAACAGTCAAGAGACCCAGTACTTC	CASSQENSQETQYF
TRBV18	NA	TRBJ1-1	many	TGTGCCAGCTCCCCCGTCGAAAACACTGAAGCTTTCTTT	CASSPVENTEAFF
TRBV6-4	NA	TRBJ2-1	many	TGTGCCAGCAGTGACGGCAACATAAAAAAGTTCTTC	CASSDGNIKKFF
TRBV30	TRBD2	TRBJ2-2	many	TGTGCCTGGCAGACTAGCGGGAGGGCCGAGACCGGGGAGCTGTTTTTT	CAWQTSGRAETGELFF
TRBV27	NA	TRBJ1-5	many	TGTGCCAGCAGTACGACAGCCGGAGCCCAGCATTTT	CASSTTAGAQHF
TRBV6-6	TRBD1	TRBJ2-7	many	TGTGCCAGCAGTTTTAGGACAGGGCTCGAGCAGTACTTC	CASSFRTGLEQYF
TRBV28	TRBD1	TRBJ1-1	many	TGTGCCGTTACAGTCCTATCGCAGGGGGCTGAAGCTTTCTTT	CAVTVLSQGAEAFF
TRBV3-1	TRBD1	TRBJ1-5	many	TGTGCCAGCAGCCCTACCGCAGGGGGCCCGGATCAGCCCCAGCATTTT	CASSPTAGGPDQPQHF
TRBV5-6	NA	TRBJ2-3	many	TGTGCCAGCAGACAGACAGCCACAGATACGCAGTATTTT	CASRQTATDTQYF
TRBV7-9	NA	TRBJ2-1	many	TGTGCCAGCAGCTTAGTATGGTCTATGGAGTACAATGAGCAGTTCTTC	CASSLVWSMEYNEQFF
TRBV11-2	NA	TRBJ2-3	many	TGTGCCAGCAGCTTACGAGAGTTCAACACAGATACGCAGTATTTT	CASSLREFNTDTQYF
TRBV3-1	NA	TRBJ1-2	many	TGTGCCAGCAGCCAACGAGTGGGCGGCTTCTATGGCTACACCTTC	CASSQRVGGFYGYTF
TRBV19	TRBD1	TRBJ1-1	many	TGTGCCAGTAGTATGACAGGGTATGCGACTGAAGCTTTCTTT	CASSMTGYATEAFF
TRBV4-3	NA	TRBJ2-6	many	TGCGCCAGCAGCCAAGATAAGACCATTTACTCTGGGGCCAACGTCCTGACTTTC	CASSQDKTIYSGANVLTF
TRBV7-2	NA	TRBJ2-2	many	TGTGCCAGCATGTCGCGGGACACCGGGGAGCTGTTTTTT	CASMSRDTGELFF
TRBV5-1	NA	TRBJ2-1	NA	TGCGCCAGCAACCCGGAGTGGAACAATGAGCAGTTCTTC	CASNPEWNNEQFF
TRBV6-5	TRBD1	TRBJ2-7	many	TGTGCCAGCAGTTACCCGAGACAGGGGTTCTACGAGCAGTACTTC	CASSYPRQGFYEQYF
TRBV29-1	TRBD1	TRBJ2-1	NA	TGCAGCGTTGTCGCCGAGACAGGGTGGGAGCAGTTCTTC	CSVVAETGWEQFF
TRBV4-1	TRBD2	TRBJ2-1	many	TGCGCCAGCAGCCAAGGAGAAGGCGGGAGGGCCTACAATGAGCAGTTCTTC	CASSQGEGGRAYNEQFF
TRBV3-1	NA	TRBJ2-1	few	TGTGCCAGCAGCCAAGAGCGGCGGGACGCCTACAATGAGCAGTTCTTC	CASSQERRDAYNEQFF
TRBV5-1	TRBD1	TRBJ2-7	many	TGCGCCAGCAGCCCCGGACAGGGCAGTTACGAGCAGTACTTC	CASSPGQGSYEQYF
TRBV29-1	TRBD1	TRBJ2-7	many	TGCAGCGTGGGACAGGGGTTTGAGCAGTACTTC	CSVGQGFEQYF
TRBV5-1	NA	TRBJ2-7	many	TGCGCCAGCAGCTTGGGCCAGGAGAGCCACTACGAGCAGTACTTC	CASSLGQESHYEQYF
TRBV6-5	TRBD2	TRBJ2-3	many	TGTGCCAGCAGTACCCCGACTAGCTTAAGCACAGATACGCAGTATTTT	CASSTPTSLSTDTQYF
TRBV5-4	NA	TRBJ2-2	many	TGTGCCAGCAGCTTCGTAACCGGGGAGCTGTTTTTT	CASSFVTGELFF
TRBV5-1	TRBD2	TRBJ2-1	NA	TGCGCCAGCAGCATACTGACTAGCGGGGGTATTTCCTACAATGAGCAGTTCTTC	CASSILTSGGISYNEQFF
TRBV20-1	TRBD2	TRBJ2-1	many	TGCAGTGCTAGTCGGACTAGCGGGAGAAGGAATGAGCAGTTCTTC	CSASRTSGRRNEQFF
TRBV30	NA	TRBJ1-4	few	TGTGCCTGGAGTGACACTTTCCCAGGGAACCAAAAACTGTTTTTT	CAWSDTFPGNQKLFF
TRBV20-1	NA	TRBJ2-1	many	TGCAGTGTCCCCCCCTACGAAAAGCGGAATGAGCAGTTCTTC	CSVPPYEKRNEQFF
TRBV20-1	TRBD2	TRBJ2-3	many	TGCAGTGCCACCCCTCTCAGGCTAGCGGGAGGTAGGATGGGAGATACGCAGTATTTT	CSATPLRLAGGRMGDTQYF
TRBV7-9	TRBD2	TRBJ2-1	many	TGTGCCAGCACCCTTTCTAGCGGAACGTACTACAATGAGCAGTTCTTC	CASTLSSGTYYNEQFF
TRBV19	TRBD1	TRBJ2-1	many	TGTGCCAGTAGTATGACAGGGGGTGTCTACAATGAGCAGTTCTTC	CASSMTGGVYNEQFF
TRBV16	NA	TRBJ1-5	many	TGTGCCAGCAGCCCACGGCCGGGGTACGGTCAGCCCCAGCATTTT	CASSPRPGYGQPQHF
TRBV20-1	TRBD2	TRBJ2-7	many	TGCAGTAATAGCGGGAGCTACCACGAGCAGTACTTC	CSNSGSYHEQYF
TRBV20-1	NA	TRBJ2-1	NA	TGCAGTGCTACCTGGGGTTCGGGGTCTAACTCCTACAATGAGCAGTTCTTC	CSATWGSGSNSYNEQFF
TRBV28	NA	TRBJ1-5	many	TGTGCCAGCAGTTTAGGATGGGGGGGGAATCAGCCCCAGCATTTT	CASSLGWGGNQPQHF
TRBV20-1	TRBD1	TRBJ2-7	once	TGCAGTGCTATGACATCCTCTCAGGGGGCACATTACGAGCAGTACTTC	CSAMTSSQGAHYEQYF
TRBV18	NA	TRBJ2-5	many	TGTGCCAGCTCACCAGACAGCCGACAAGAGACCCAGTACTTC	CASSPDSRQETQYF
TRBV20-1	TRBD2	TRBJ2-3	many	TGCAGTGCTCCCCCCCCACTAGCGGGAGGGCCCACAGATACGCAGTATTTT	CSAPPPLAGGPTDTQYF
TRBV7-9	NA	TRBJ1-1	many	TGTGCCAGCAGCTTAGCGGGACCTGCTACTGAAGCTTTCTTT	CASSLAGPATEAFF
TRBV9	NA	TRBJ2-1	many	TGTGCCAGCAGCGGAGGTTTGCCCTACAATGAGCAGTTCTTC	CASSGGLPYNEQFF
TRBV6-5	TRBD2	TRBJ2-3	many	TGTGCCAGCAGCCGGACTAGCGGGAGTCCCACAGATACGCAGTATTTT	CASSRTSGSPTDTQYF
TRBV30	TRBD1	TRBJ1-5	many	TGTGCCTGGAGGGACAGGGAAAATCAGCCCCAGCATTTT	CAWRDRENQPQHF
TRBV4-3	TRBD1	TRBJ2-7	many	TGCGCCAGCAGCCAAGATTTCCAGGGGGCATACGAGCAGTACTTC	CASSQDFQGAYEQYF
TRBV6-1	NA	TRBJ1-5	many	TGTGCCAGCAGTGTCCTTGGAGAGGGTCAGCCCCAGCATTTT	CASSVLGEGQPQHF